A selection of T cell receptor beta chains follows, all from one sample in a study of early T cells in non-severe SARS-CoV-2 infection. One entry per CDR3 protein results from TCRdb running MiXCR on the 5' RACE reads. The sample holds around 60,000 distinct CDR3 sequences, roughly 12% seen once. This sample comprised whole blood, obtained at baseline. The source of these receptors is an adult who was a healthcare worker with PCR-confirmed SARS-CoV-2 infection or an uninfected control (not recorded which). The CDR3 runs from the conserved cysteine through the conserved F or W. Each record gives: CDR3 protein, CDR3 DNA, D gene, V gene, J gene, clone size. The D gene is left open where the match is weak. Size values are once, few and many counts, or a class for expanded clones, and some rows have none.

CDR3aa: CASSLGSANTEAFF
CDR3nt: TGTGCCAGCAGCTTAGGTTCCGCGAACACTGAAGCTTTCTTT
d_gene: NA
v_gene: TRBV7-6
j_gene: TRBJ1-1
abundance: NA

CDR3aa: CASMEDPYGYTF
CDR3nt: TGCGCCAGCATGGAGGATCCTTATGGCTACACCTTC
d_gene: NA
v_gene: TRBV10-2
j_gene: TRBJ1-2
abundance: many

CDR3aa: CASSLGRQGPRNTEAFF
CDR3nt: TGTGCCAGCAGCTTAGGAAGACAGGGGCCGCGGAACACTGAAGCTTTCTTT
d_gene: TRBD1
v_gene: TRBV11-1
j_gene: TRBJ1-1
abundance: few

CDR3aa: CASSSLGGSSYNEQFF
CDR3nt: TGTGCCAGCAGCTCCCTTGGGGGTAGCTCCTACAATGAGCAGTTCTTC
d_gene: NA
v_gene: TRBV7-6
j_gene: TRBJ2-1
abundance: NA

CDR3aa: CASSLFSADTQYF
CDR3nt: TGTGCCAGCAGCTTATTCTCCGCCGATACGCAGTATTTT
d_gene: NA
v_gene: TRBV7-9
j_gene: TRBJ2-3
abundance: many

CDR3aa: CASSQPPGTGYTF
CDR3nt: TGTGCCAGCTCACAACCTCCAGGGACCGGCTACACCTTC
d_gene: NA
v_gene: TRBV12-3/TRBV12-4
j_gene: TRBJ1-2
abundance: many

CDR3aa: CASSSDPRGGEQYF
CDR3nt: TGTGCCAGCAGCTCCGACCCCAGGGGCGGGGAGCAGTACTTC
d_gene: NA
v_gene: TRBV11-2
j_gene: TRBJ2-7
abundance: NA

CDR3aa: CASSVPGQTYEQYF
CDR3nt: TGTGCCAGTAGTGTACCGGGACAGACCTACGAGCAGTACTTC
d_gene: TRBD1
v_gene: TRBV19
j_gene: TRBJ2-7
abundance: few

CDR3aa: CASSPDRAWSNQPQHF
CDR3nt: TGTGCCAGCAGTCCGGACAGGGCGTGGAGCAATCAGCCCCAGCATTTT
d_gene: TRBD1
v_gene: TRBV6-1
j_gene: TRBJ1-5
abundance: NA

CDR3aa: CASAISGTGLGYTF
CDR3nt: TGTGCCAGCGCCATATCGGGTACAGGGCTTGGCTACACCTTC
d_gene: NA
v_gene: TRBV6-5
j_gene: TRBJ1-2
abundance: NA

CDR3aa: CASSLTGHSPPYEQYF
CDR3nt: TGTGCCAGCAGCTTGACGGGACACTCTCCCCCCTACGAGCAGTACTTC
d_gene: NA
v_gene: TRBV7-2
j_gene: TRBJ2-7
abundance: few

CDR3aa: CASSPGQGELNTEAFF
CDR3nt: TGTGCCAGCAGCCCGGGACAGGGGGAACTGAACACTGAAGCTTTCTTT
d_gene: TRBD1
v_gene: TRBV3-1
j_gene: TRBJ1-1
abundance: few

CDR3aa: CSAISGPYEQYF
CDR3nt: TGCAGTGCTATTAGCGGTCCCTACGAGCAGTACTTC
d_gene: NA
v_gene: TRBV20-1
j_gene: TRBJ2-7
abundance: many

CDR3aa: CASIEAGTGGPGELFF
CDR3nt: TGTGCCAGCATTGAGGCCGGGACAGGGGGTCCCGGGGAGCTGTTTTTT
d_gene: TRBD1
v_gene: TRBV6-2/TRBV6-3
j_gene: TRBJ2-2
abundance: NA

CDR3aa: CASSDHLGLGRVGLNEQYF
CDR3nt: TGTGCCAGCAGTGACCACCTGGGGCTGGGTAGGGTAGGTCTCAACGAGCAGTACTTC
d_gene: NA
v_gene: TRBV2
j_gene: TRBJ2-7
abundance: NA

CDR3aa: CASSSGLAGTGELFF
CDR3nt: TGTGCCAGCAGCTCGGGACTAGCGGGGACCGGGGAGCTGTTTTTT
d_gene: TRBD2
v_gene: TRBV7-6
j_gene: TRBJ2-2
abundance: many

CDR3aa: CASSLAAWGEKLFF
CDR3nt: TGTGCCAGCAGCTTGGCGGCGTGGGGTGAAAAACTGTTTTTT
d_gene: NA
v_gene: TRBV7-9
j_gene: TRBJ1-4
abundance: once

CDR3aa: CASSQGLAGGLVGKNIQYF
CDR3nt: TGTGCCAGCAGCCAAGGACTAGCGGGGGGGCTGGTGGGTAAAAACATTCAGTACTTC
d_gene: TRBD2
v_gene: TRBV3-1
j_gene: TRBJ2-4
abundance: NA

CDR3aa: CASSQDQATGDSGNTIYF
CDR3nt: TGCGCCAGCAGCCAAGATCAAGCTACAGGAGACTCTGGAAACACCATATATTTT
d_gene: NA
v_gene: TRBV4-1
j_gene: TRBJ1-3
abundance: few

CDR3aa: CASSKAWTLGNNEQFF
CDR3nt: TGTGCCAGCAGCAAAGCGTGGACCCTAGGAAACAATGAGCAGTTCTTC
d_gene: NA
v_gene: TRBV21-1
j_gene: TRBJ2-1
abundance: few

CDR3aa: CAWRIAYEQFF
CDR3nt: TGTGCCTGGAGGATAGCCTATGAGCAGTTCTTC
d_gene: NA
v_gene: TRBV30
j_gene: TRBJ2-1
abundance: NA

CDR3aa: CASSSRLGCYTF
CDR3nt: TGTGCCAGCAGCTCTCGACTGGGGTGCTACACCTTC
d_gene: NA
v_gene: TRBV21-1
j_gene: TRBJ1-2
abundance: NA

CDR3aa: CASSPQWQLNTEAFF
CDR3nt: TGTGCCAGCAGTCCCCAGTGGCAGCTGAACACTGAAGCTTTCTTT
d_gene: NA
v_gene: TRBV12-3/TRBV12-4
j_gene: TRBJ1-1
abundance: NA

CDR3aa: CSVRPGALNTEAFF
CDR3nt: TGCAGCGTCCGCCCCGGGGCCCTGAACACTGAAGCTTTCTTT
d_gene: NA
v_gene: TRBV29-1
j_gene: TRBJ1-1
abundance: few

CDR3aa: CASSSGTERQETQYF
CDR3nt: TGTGCCAGCAGCTCGGGGACAGAACGCCAAGAGACCCAGTACTTC
d_gene: TRBD1
v_gene: TRBV11-2
j_gene: TRBJ2-5
abundance: NA

CDR3aa: CASSLGLGRGSGNTIYF
CDR3nt: TGCGCCAGCAGCTTGGGGCTGGGGCGAGGGTCTGGAAACACCATATATTTT
d_gene: NA
v_gene: TRBV5-1
j_gene: TRBJ1-3
abundance: once

CDR3aa: CASSLDPGLAGGSSYEQYF
CDR3nt: TGTGCCAGCAGCTTAGATCCAGGACTAGCGGGGGGGAGCTCCTACGAGCAGTACTTC
d_gene: TRBD2
v_gene: TRBV7-9
j_gene: TRBJ2-7
abundance: NA

CDR3aa: CASSEGGVRISSYNSPLHF
CDR3nt: TGCGCCAGCAGCGAAGGGGGCGTCAGAATTAGCTCCTATAATTCACCCCTCCACTTT
d_gene: TRBD1
v_gene: TRBV4-1
j_gene: TRBJ1-6
abundance: few